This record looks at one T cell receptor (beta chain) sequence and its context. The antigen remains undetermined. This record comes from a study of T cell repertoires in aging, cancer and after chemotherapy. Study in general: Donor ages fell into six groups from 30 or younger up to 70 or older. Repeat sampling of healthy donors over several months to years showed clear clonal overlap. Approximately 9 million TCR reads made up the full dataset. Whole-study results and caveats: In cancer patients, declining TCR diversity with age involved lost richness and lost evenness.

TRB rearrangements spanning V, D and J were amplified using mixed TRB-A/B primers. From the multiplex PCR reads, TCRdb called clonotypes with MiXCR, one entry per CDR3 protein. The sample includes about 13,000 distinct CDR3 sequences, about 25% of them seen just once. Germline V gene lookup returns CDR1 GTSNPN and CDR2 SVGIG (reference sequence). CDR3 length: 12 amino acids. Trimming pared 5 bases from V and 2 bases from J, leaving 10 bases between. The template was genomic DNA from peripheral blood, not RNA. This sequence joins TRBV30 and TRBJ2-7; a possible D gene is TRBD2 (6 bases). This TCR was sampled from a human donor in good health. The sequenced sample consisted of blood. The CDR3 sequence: CAWDGGAYEQYF. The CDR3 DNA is TGTGCCTGGGACGGGGGAGCCTACGAGCAGTACTTC.